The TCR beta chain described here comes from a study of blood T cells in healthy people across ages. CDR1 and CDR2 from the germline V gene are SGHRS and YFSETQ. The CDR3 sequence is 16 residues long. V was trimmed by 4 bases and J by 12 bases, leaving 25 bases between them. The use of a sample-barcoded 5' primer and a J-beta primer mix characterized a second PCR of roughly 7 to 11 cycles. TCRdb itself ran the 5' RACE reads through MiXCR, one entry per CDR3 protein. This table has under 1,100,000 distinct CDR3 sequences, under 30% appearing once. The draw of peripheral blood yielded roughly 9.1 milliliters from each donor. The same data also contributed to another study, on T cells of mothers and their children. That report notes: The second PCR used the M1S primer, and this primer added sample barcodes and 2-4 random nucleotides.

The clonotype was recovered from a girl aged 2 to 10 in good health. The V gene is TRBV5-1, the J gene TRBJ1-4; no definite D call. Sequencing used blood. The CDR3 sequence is CASSGGRGRASGELFF. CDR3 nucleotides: TGCGCCAGCAGCGGCGGACGTGGAAGGGCGTCCGGGGAACTGTTTTTT.